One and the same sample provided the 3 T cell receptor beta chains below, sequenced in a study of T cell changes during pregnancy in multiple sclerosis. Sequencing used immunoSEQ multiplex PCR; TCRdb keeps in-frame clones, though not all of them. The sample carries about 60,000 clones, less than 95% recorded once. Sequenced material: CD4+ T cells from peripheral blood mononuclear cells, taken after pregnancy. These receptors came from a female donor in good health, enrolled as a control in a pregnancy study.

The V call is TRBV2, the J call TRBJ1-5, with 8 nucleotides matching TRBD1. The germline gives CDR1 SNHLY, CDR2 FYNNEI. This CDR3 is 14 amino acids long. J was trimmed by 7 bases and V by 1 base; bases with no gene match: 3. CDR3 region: CASSEGTGYQPQHF. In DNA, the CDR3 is TGTGCCAGCAGTGAAGGGACAGGGTACCAGCCCCAGCATTTT.

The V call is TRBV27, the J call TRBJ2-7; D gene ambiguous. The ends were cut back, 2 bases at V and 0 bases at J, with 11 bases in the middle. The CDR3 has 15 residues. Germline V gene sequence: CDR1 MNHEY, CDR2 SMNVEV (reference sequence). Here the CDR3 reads CASSLVYANSYEQYF. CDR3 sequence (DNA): TGTGCCAGCAGTTTAGTCTATGCGAACTCCTACGAGCAGTACTTC.

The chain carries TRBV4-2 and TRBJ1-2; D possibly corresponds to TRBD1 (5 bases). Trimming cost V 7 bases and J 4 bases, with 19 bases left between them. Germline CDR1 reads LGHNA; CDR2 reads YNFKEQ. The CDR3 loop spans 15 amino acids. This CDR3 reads CASTAARQQIYGYTF. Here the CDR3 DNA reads TGTGCCAGCACCGCGGCCCGACAGCAGATCTATGGCTACACCTTC.